These 16 T cell receptor beta chains were sequenced from one sample in a study of beta chain features in type 1 diabetes. The entirety of the isolated RNA underwent reverse transcription, so expressed TCRB transcripts were sequenced. Libraries were prepared by immunoSEQ multiplex PCR; TCRdb keeps only in-frame clonotypes and omits some of them. Among 250,000 to 350,000 clones listed, around 15% were seen once. The sequencing input was central memory CD4+ T cells from blood. The receptors stem from a man aged 30-40 years in good health.

DNA of the CDR3: TGCGCCAGCAGCGAGCAGGGGCATAGCAATCAGCCCCAGCATTTT. Protein: CASSEQGHSNQPQHF. The V gene is TRBV5-1, the J gene TRBJ1-5, with D tentatively TRBD1 (6 bases). This CDR3 is 15 amino acids long. Germline CDR1 and CDR2: SGHRS and YFSETQ. Trimming stripped 4 bases from V and 0 bases from J, with 11 bases between.

This clone was detected a few times. V is TRBV4-2 and J is TRBJ2-7; D unresolved. The CDR3 is 17 amino acids. V lost 4 bases to trimming and J lost 2 bases, with 21 bases between them. CDR1 is LGHNA, CDR2 YNFKEQ, per germline. CDR3 residues: CASSPQTRVGRPYEQYF. The CDR3 nucleotides read TGTGCCAGCAGCCCCCAGACTCGGGTCGGGCGCCCCTACGAGCAGTACTTC.

The rearrangement links TRBV10-3 to TRBJ1-1; weak D call: TRBD1 (6 bases). Trimming took 4 bases from V and 1 from J, leaving 7 bases between them. The CDR3 length is 13 residues. From germline, CDR1 is ENHRY and CDR2 SYGVKD. The CDR3 DNA sequence: TGTGCCATCAGTGGGACAGAGAACACTGAAGCTTTCTTT. This encodes CAISGTENTEAFF.

V gene TRBV5-1 combines with J gene TRBJ2-3; the D is unclear. In germline, CDR1 is SGHRS, CDR2 YFSETQ. The CDR3 covers 14 residues. Trimming cost V 1 base and J 6 bases, with 12 bases left between them. CDR3 amino acids: CASSLSDVSDTQYF. Here the CDR3 DNA reads TGCGCCAGCAGCTTGTCAGATGTGAGTGATACGCAGTATTTT. Using reference TRBV5-1 and TRBJ2-3 for the parts outside the CDR3, the full variable domain is KAGVTQTPRYLIKTRGQQVTLSCSPISGHRSVSWYQQTPGQGLQFLFEYFSETQRNKGNFPGRFSGRQFSNSRSEMNVSTLELGDSALYLCASSLSDVSDTQYFGPGTRLTVL.

This chain links TRBV9 with TRBJ1-1, with a tentative D call TRBD1 (6 bases). Trimming cost V 3 bases and J 4 bases, with 13 bases left between them. Per germline, CDR1 SGDLS and CDR2 YYNGEE. This CDR3 is built from 14 residues. The chain's CDR3 is CASSDTGGPTEAFF. As DNA, the CDR3 is TGTGCCAGCAGCGATACGGGGGGCCCCACTGAAGCTTTCTTT.

This clone showed up just a few times. CDR3: CASSVTGEETQYF. DNA of the CDR3: TGTGCCAGCTCAGTGACAGGGGAAGAGACCCAGTACTTC. The rearrangement links TRBV18 to TRBJ2-5, with 8 bases that match TRBD1. V was clipped by 5 bases and J by 3 bases; unmatched bases: 2. Germline V gene lookup returns CDR1 KGHSH and CDR2 LQKENI. The CDR3 is 13 amino acids.

The chain couples TRBV5-1 to TRBJ2-2; 7 nucleotides align to TRBD1. J was trimmed by 6 bases and V by 2 bases; bases with no gene match: 7. The CDR3 consists of 15 residues. Per the germline V gene, CDR1 is SGHRS and CDR2 is YFSETQ. For the CDR3, the DNA is TGCGCCAGCAGCTTATTAGGGGGCGACTCCGGGGAGCTGTTTTTT. It encodes CASSLLGGDSGELFF.

The chain links TRBV4-3 to TRBJ2-5; D is tentatively TRBD1 or TRBD2 (5 bases each). The J call may be mistaken, given a closer DNA end match to TRBJ2-7. The germline gives CDR1 LGHNA, CDR2 YSLEER. The CDR3 covers 13 residues. CDR3 nucleotide sequence: TGCGCCAGCAGCCAAGTGTTGAGGGGCGAGCAGTACTTC. The encoded protein is CASSQVLRGEQYF.

V is TRBV6-5 and J is TRBJ1-1; 7 bases align to TRBD1. V was pared by 6 bases and J by 8 bases, with 12 bases of the junction left unmatched. This CDR3 region has 14 residues. Germline V gives CDR1 MNHEY, CDR2 SVGAGI. The CDR3 DNA sequence: TGTGCCAGCAGCGAGAGACAGGGACGAGGCGAAGCTTTCTTT. Amino acid sequence: CASSERQGRGEAFF.

The chain is built from TRBV11-2 and TRBJ2-6; D gene uncertain. This CDR3 spans 14 amino acids. V was trimmed by 3 bases and J by 3 bases, leaving 6 bases between them. Germline assignment: CDR1 SGHAT and CDR2 FQNNGV. The DNA for the CDR3 is TGTGCCAGCAGCTTGGGTTTTGGGGCCAACGTCCTGACTTTC. Its translation: CASSLGFGANVLTF.

This rearrangement joins TRBV5-5 to TRBJ1-5; TRBD1 is a possible D gene (6 bases). Looked up from germline, CDR1 is SGHKS and CDR2 is YYEKEE (reference sequence). This CDR3 region has 16 residues. V was cut by 4 bases and J by 2 bases, with 16 bases left in between. The CDR3, as DNA: TGTGCCAGCAGCCCAGAGGGCAGGGGTGGCAATCAGCCCCAGCATTTT. It yields the protein CASSPEGRGGNQPQHF.

The CDR3 region is CASSIRGRSGNTGELFF. CDR3 coding DNA: TGTGCCAGTAGTATACGGGGCAGGAGCGGGAACACCGGGGAGCTGTTTTTT. The chain has TRBV19 and TRBJ2-2; D might be TRBD1 or TRBD2, each matching 5 bases. V shed 2 bases and J shed 1 base, with 14 bases lying between them. There are 17 residues in the CDR3. In germline, CDR1 is LNHDA, CDR2 SQIVND (reference sequence).

Only a few counts were recorded for this clone. This chain's CDR3 is CASSSQDKQFF. In DNA, the CDR3 is TGTGCCAGCAGCTCGCAGGACAAGCAGTTCTTC. The J gene is TRBJ2-1, the V gene TRBV7-9; D possibly corresponds to TRBD1 (5 bases). V dropped 4 bases and J dropped 11 bases, with 9 bases sitting between them. The CDR3 spans 11 residues. The germline gives CDR1 SEHNR, CDR2 FQNEAQ (reference sequence).

In this sample, this clone turned up a few times. This chain uses TRBV5-1 with TRBJ2-1; 13 bases agree with TRBD2. The CDR3 sequence is 14 residues long. Germline trimming cut 0 bases from V and 15 bases from J; bases unmatched to any gene: 6. Germline assignment: CDR1 SGHRS and CDR2 YFSETQ. CDR3 protein: CASSLELAGGFGFF. In DNA form, the CDR3 reads TGCGCCAGCAGCTTGGAACTAGCGGGAGGGTTCGGGTTCTTC.

This rearrangement joins TRBV4-3 to TRBJ1-6; possible D gene TRBD1, 6 bases. The germline V gene encodes CDR1 LGHNA and CDR2 YSLEER. The germline V and J ends were trimmed by 0 bases and 10 bases, with 10 bases remaining between them. This CDR3 contains 14 residues. CDR3 protein: CASSQEQGDSPLHF. Here the CDR3 DNA reads TGCGCCAGCAGCCAAGAACAGGGAGACTCACCCCTCCACTTT.

This clone has a handful of counts. The V and J genes are TRBV11-2 and TRBJ1-1; no clear D gene. Germline V CDR1 and CDR2: SGHAT, FQNNGV. V was pared by 6 bases and J by 11 bases, with 13 bases between. The CDR3 covers 11 residues. The CDR3 DNA is TGTGCCAGCAGTCCCTTTAACGAGGCTTTCTTT. Its translation is CASSPFNEAFF. The variable domain in full, completed from reference TRBV11-2 and TRBJ1-1, reads EAGVAQSPRYKIIEKRQSVAFWCNPISGHATLYWYQQILGQGPKLLIQFQNNGVVDDSQLPKDRFSAERLKGVDSTLKIQPAKLEDSAVYLCASSPFNEAFFGQGTRLTVV.